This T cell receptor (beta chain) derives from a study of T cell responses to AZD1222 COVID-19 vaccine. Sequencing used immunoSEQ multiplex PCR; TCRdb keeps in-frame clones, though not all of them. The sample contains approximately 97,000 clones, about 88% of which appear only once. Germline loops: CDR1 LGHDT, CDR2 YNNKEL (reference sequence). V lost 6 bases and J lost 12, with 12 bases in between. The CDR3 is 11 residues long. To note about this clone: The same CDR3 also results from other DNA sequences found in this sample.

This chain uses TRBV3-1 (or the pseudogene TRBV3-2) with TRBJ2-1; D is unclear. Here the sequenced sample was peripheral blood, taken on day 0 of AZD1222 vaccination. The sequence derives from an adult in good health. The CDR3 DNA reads TGTGCCAGCAGTCACATACGGTTGCAGTTCTTC. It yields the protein CASSHIRLQFF.